The 29 T cell receptor beta chains below were found in one sample sequenced in a study of shared clonotypes between healthy human individuals. TCRdb's table, derived via immunoSEQ multiplex PCR, lists solely in-frame clones and lacks some. Seen here are approximately 980,000 clones, approximately 76% observed once, and the top ten hold roughly 1.5%. The sample comprised memory CD4+ T cells sorted from blood. Stated subset: CD45RA-negative fraction. These receptors were collected from a man aged 18 to 35 in good health.

This clone was recorded once. V and J are TRBV28 and TRBJ1-6, with a weak D call TRBD1 (6 bases). Germline V lookup: CDR1 MDHEN, CDR2 SYDVKM. This CDR3 is built from 14 residues. V was trimmed by 6 bases and J by 10 bases, leaving 16 bases between them. Written as DNA, the CDR3 is TGTGCCAGCAGCCAACAGGGTAGGCAGTCACCCCTCCACTTT. Protein product: CASSQQGRQSPLHF.

The chain couples TRBV30 to TRBJ2-5; 8 nucleotides agree with TRBD2. J gave up 5 bases and V 3 bases, and 5 bases lay outside the gene matches. This CDR3 has 13 residues. Per the germline V gene, CDR1 is GTSNPN and CDR2 is SVGIG (reference sequence). The CDR3 DNA sequence: TGTGCCTGGAGCCCCGGGGGGGGCGAGACCCAGTACTTC. Its protein is CAWSPGGGETQYF.

The chain couples TRBV7-2 to TRBJ2-7; 12 nucleotides agree with TRBD2. V shed 4 bases and J 4 bases; nucleotides not matched to a gene: 5. This CDR3 region has 15 residues. CDR1 and CDR2 (germline): SGHTA, FQGNSA. Written as DNA, the CDR3 is TGTGCCAGCAGCTCCCGGACTAGCGGGACATACGAGCAGTACTTC. Translation gives CASSSRTSGTYEQYF.

This clone was recorded a few times. The V gene is TRBV5-8, the J gene TRBJ1-1; D uncertain. Looked up from germline, CDR1 is SGHTS and CDR2 is YDEGEE. V was pared by 4 bases and J by 11 bases, with 9 bases between. The CDR3 loop spans 10 amino acids. CDR3 protein: CASSLNEAFF. CDR3 coding DNA: TGTGCCAGCAGCCTTAATGAGGCTTTCTTT.

As to this clone: The same CDR3 can be traced to other DNA sequences in this sample. The rearrangement joins TRBV11-2 to TRBJ2-7; either TRBD1 or TRBD2 may supply D (5 bases each). Trimming shortened V by 5 bases and J by 0 bases, and 5 bases separated the two germline ends. The CDR3 is 12 amino acids. Looked up from germline, CDR1 is SGHAT and CDR2 is FQNNGV. Here the CDR3 reads CASSGTSYEQYF. Written as DNA, the CDR3 is TGTGCCAGCAGCGGGACCTCCTACGAGCAGTACTTC.

The CDR3 loop is CASSKRPDLGAFSSPLHF. CDR3 sequence (DNA): TGTGCCAGCAGCAAACGACCAGATTTAGGGGCCTTTAGCTCACCCCTCCACTTT. The chain uses TRBV21-1 and TRBJ1-6; TRBD1 is the table's D call, not checked against the DNA. TRBV21-1 is deemed a pseudogene. The CDR3 consists of 18 residues.

This chain joins TRBV6-6 and TRBJ2-5, with 10 bases that match TRBD1. Germline CDR1 and CDR2: MNHNY and SVGAGI (reference sequence). The V gene end was trimmed by 5 bases and the J gene end by 6 bases; junction bases not matched to a gene: 9. The CDR3 is 15 residues long. The CDR3 nucleotides are TGTGCCAGCAGTCGACCGGGACAGGGGCCGCAGACCCAGTACTTC. This sequence encodes CASSRPGQGPQTQYF.

This clone has only one observation. The CDR3: CASSPQSGTYEQYF. The CDR3 DNA reads TGTGCCAGCTCACCGCAATCCGGAACCTACGAGCAGTACTTC. V gene TRBV18 combines with J gene TRBJ2-7; D not certain. The germline gives CDR1 KGHSH, CDR2 LQKENI. CDR3 size: 14 residues. The V gene lost 3 bases and the J gene lost 2 bases, with 11 bases spanning the gap.

The count of this clone is one. This sequence joins TRBV5-1 and TRBJ2-5; tentative D call: TRBD1 (6 bases). The germline gives CDR1 SGHRS, CDR2 YFSETQ. V was clipped by 4 bases and J by 5 bases, with 15 bases between them. The CDR3 loop spans 14 amino acids. The CDR3 region has the DNA TGCGCCAGCAGCGAAGGACAGAGGGTGGAGACCCAGTACTTC. It yields the protein CASSEGQRVETQYF.

J is TRBJ2-5 and V is TRBV27; 7 bases are shared with TRBD1. The CDR3 has 15 residues. CDR1 MNHEY and CDR2 SMNVEV come from the germline V gene (reference sequence). Losses at the gene ends were 4 bases for V and 7 bases for J; bases not matched to a gene: 12. In DNA, the CDR3 is TGTGCCAGCAGTTCCGGACAGGTCCGGGGTGGGACCCAGTACTTC. It codes for CASSSGQVRGGTQYF.

The CDR3 DNA follows: TGTGCCAGCAGAGGACCTGCCAGCTCCTACAATGAGCAGTTCTTC. Translation gives CASRGPASSYNEQFF. The chain uses TRBV27 and TRBJ2-1, with D unclear. V gave up 6 bases and J gave up 0 bases, with 12 bases separating them. CDR1 MNHEY and CDR2 SMNVEV come from the germline V gene (reference sequence). The CDR3 is 15 amino acids.

V and J are TRBV4-2 and TRBJ1-3; a weak D match, TRBD1 (6 bases). The germline V gene has CDR1 LGHNA and CDR2 YNFKEQ. The CDR3 is 16 amino acids. Between the trimmed V and J ends, which lost 0 bases and 0 bases, there was a span of 9 bases. CDR3 protein: CASSQEGAASGNTIYF. For the CDR3, the DNA is TGTGCCAGCAGCCAAGAGGGGGCAGCCTCTGGAAACACCATATATTTT.

Comment on this clone: This may stem from a read error, because a much larger clone lies one nucleotide away. The chain links TRBV6-9 to TRBJ1-6; 9 bases are shared with TRBD1. In germline, CDR1 is MNHGY, CDR2 SVAAGI. This CDR3 region has 14 residues. J was trimmed by 7 bases and V by 6 bases; bases with no gene match: 4. CDR3 sequence (DNA): TGTGCCAGCAGCCGGGACAGGGTCAATTCACCCCTCCACTTT. Protein: CASSRDRVNSPLHF.

CDR3 protein: CASSAYEEGGSKNIQYF. CDR3 DNA: TGTGCCAGCAGCGCTTATGAGGAAGGTGGATCCAAAAACATTCAGTACTTC. The chain uses TRBV11-3 and TRBJ2-4; D gene ambiguous. V was trimmed by 5 bases and J by 2 bases, leaving 19 bases between them. Germline lookup yields CDR1 SGHNT and CDR2 YENEEA. The CDR3 runs to 17 residues. The entire variable domain, with the rest obtained from reference TRBV11-3 and TRBJ2-4, is as follows: EAGVVQSPRYKIIEKKQPVAFWCNPISGHNTLYWYLQNLGQGPELLIRYENEEAVDDSQLPKDRFSAERLKGVDSTLKIQPAELGDSAVYLCASSAYEEGGSKNIQYFGAGTRLSVL.

J is TRBJ2-2 and V is TRBV6-6, with a tentative D call TRBD1 (6 bases). The germline V gene has CDR1 MNHNY and CDR2 SVGAGI (reference sequence). The V end was cut by 2 bases, the J end by 0 bases, with 7 bases between. CDR3 length equals 15 residues. The CDR3 region has the DNA TGTGCCAGCAGTTACAGGACAGCGAACACCGGGGAGCTGTTTTTT. Protein product: CASSYRTANTGELFF.

The CDR3 region is CASSSPSSTIYF. CDR3 DNA: TGTGCCAGCAGTTCTCCAAGCAGCACCATATATTTT. The chain has TRBV28 and TRBJ1-3; no clear D. Germline CDR1 MDHEN, CDR2 SYDVKM. V was pared by 4 bases and J by 9 bases, with 10 bases between. CDR3 length: 12 residues.

J is TRBJ1-2 and V is TRBV2; D is unclear. Germline-derived CDR1 and CDR2 are SNHLY and FYNNEI. V was shortened by 3 bases and J by 2 bases, with 4 bases between the two germline ends. The CDR3 loop spans 12 amino acids. The CDR3 nucleotides read TGTGCCAGCAGTGAGCCCAACTATGGCTACACCTTC. Protein: CASSEPNYGYTF.

The genes are TRBV30 and TRBJ2-3; 12 positions agree with TRBD1. The CDR3 is 16 amino acids. Germline-derived CDR1 and CDR2 are GTSNPN and SVGIG (reference sequence). The J segment lost 5 bases and the V segment lost 0 bases, leaving 6 bases of the junction unmatched. For the CDR3, the DNA is TGTGCCTGGAGTGTCGGGGACAGGGGGCGGAAAGATACGCAGTATTTT. This gives the protein CAWSVGDRGRKDTQYF.

CDR3 loop: CASSDEGVGVEQFF. The CDR3 DNA reads TGTGCCAGCAGTGACGAGGGGGTAGGGGTTGAGCAGTTCTTC. The chain is built from TRBV2 and TRBJ2-1; a weak D match, TRBD1 (6 bases). V was shortened by 3 bases and J by 9 bases, with 15 bases between the two germline ends. This CDR3 has 14 residues. Per the germline V gene, CDR1 is SNHLY and CDR2 is FYNNEI.

The chain has TRBV11-2 and TRBJ2-1; 9 bases agree with TRBD2. This CDR3 has 15 amino acids. CDR1 is SGHAT, CDR2 FQNNGV, per germline. Trimming took 3 bases from V and 14 from J; bases not matched to a gene: 14. CDR3 region: CASSFEGGRDLTKFF. The CDR3 bases are TGTGCCAGCAGCTTCGAAGGCGGGAGGGATTTGACGAAGTTCTTC.

The chain is built from TRBV5-8 and TRBJ2-1, with 10 bases lining up with TRBD2. V lost 1 base and J lost 7; bases outside the gene matches: 8. Germline assignment: CDR1 SGHTS and CDR2 YDEGEE. The CDR3 sequence is 16 residues long. CDR3 amino acids: CASSLTSGASSNEQFF. The CDR3 DNA is TGTGCCAGCAGCTTGACTAGCGGGGCCTCCAGTAATGAGCAGTTCTTC.

This clone showed up just once. The chain links TRBV15 to TRBJ2-1; D is perhaps TRBD2 (5 bases). The ends were cut back, 0 bases at V and 6 bases at J, with 15 bases in the middle. Germline CDR1 LNHNV, CDR2 YYDKDF (reference sequence). CDR3 length equals 16 residues. CDR3 nucleotides: TGTGCCACCAGCAGAGAGGACTCGGCATCATTCAATGAGCAGTTCTTC. It translates to CATSREDSASFNEQFF.

This clone was detected a few times. The chain links TRBV2 to TRBJ2-1, with 8 nucleotides matching TRBD2. CDR1 is SNHLY and CDR2 is FYNNEI in the germline V gene. The CDR3 covers 14 residues. V shed 4 bases, J shed 8 bases, and the junction held 7 bases outside the gene matches. CDR3 loop: CASSGGLGIHEQFF. The CDR3 nucleotides read TGTGCCAGCAGTGGGGGACTAGGTATCCATGAGCAGTTCTTC.

This clone was seen ten or more times. J is TRBJ2-3 and V is TRBV19; D call uncertain. CDR1 and CDR2 from the germline V gene are LNHDA and SQIVND (reference sequence). The CDR3 has 16 amino acids. Trimming stripped 0 bases from V and 6 bases from J, with 16 bases between. CDR3 sequence (DNA): TGTGCCAGTAGTATAGATCTATTCGACGGGCGGGATACGCAGTATTTT. Amino acid sequence: CASSIDLFDGRDTQYF.

This clone was detected a few times. CDR3 nucleotides: TGTGCCAGCAGCTTAGATTTCGCTAGTCAGCCAGATACGCAGTATTTT. Protein: CASSLDFASQPDTQYF. The rearrangement uses TRBV11-2 and TRBJ2-3; unclear D gene. Trimming cost V 0 bases and J 4 bases, with 14 bases left between them. The CDR3 has 16 residues. CDR1 and CDR2 from the germline V gene are SGHAT and FQNNGV.

The CDR3 region has the DNA TGTGCCAGCAGCTTAATGCTAGGCCGGGCCGATGAGCAGTTCTTC. This sequence encodes CASSLMLGRADEQFF. The V gene is TRBV7-2, the J gene TRBJ2-1; D not certain. The CDR3 totals 15 residues. V was clipped by 2 bases and J by 8 bases, with 16 bases between them. The germline V gene encodes CDR1 SGHTA and CDR2 FQGNSA.

As for this clone: The junction does not match germline at one end; this may be a read error. V and J are TRBV2 and TRBJ2-7; the D gene is possibly TRBD1 (5 bases). The CDR3 has 11 residues. Per germline, CDR1 SNHLY and CDR2 FYNNEI. The CDR3 DNA is TGTGCCAGCAGTGTAGGCAGGGCCCTCTTCTTC. It codes for CASSVGRALFF.

This clone was detected only a few times. This chain uses TRBV5-1 with TRBJ1-1; TRBD1 matches at 7 bases. Germline lookup yields CDR1 SGHRS and CDR2 YFSETQ. V was pared by 2 bases and J by 2 bases, with 3 bases of the junction left unmatched. The CDR3 totals 14 residues. CDR3 nucleotides: TGCGCCAGCAGCTTCGGACAGGCTAACACTGAAGCTTTCTTT. This encodes CASSFGQANTEAFF.

The chain is built from TRBV6-1 and TRBJ2-5; weak D call: TRBD2 (5 bases). Between the trimmed V and J ends, which lost 4 bases and 5 bases, there was a span of 11 bases. The CDR3 totals 13 residues. Per the germline V gene, CDR1 is MNHNS and CDR2 is SASEGT. The chain's CDR3 is CASSGLAGETQYF. The CDR3 region has the DNA TGTGCCAGCAGTGGGCTTGCGGGTGAGACCCAGTACTTC.